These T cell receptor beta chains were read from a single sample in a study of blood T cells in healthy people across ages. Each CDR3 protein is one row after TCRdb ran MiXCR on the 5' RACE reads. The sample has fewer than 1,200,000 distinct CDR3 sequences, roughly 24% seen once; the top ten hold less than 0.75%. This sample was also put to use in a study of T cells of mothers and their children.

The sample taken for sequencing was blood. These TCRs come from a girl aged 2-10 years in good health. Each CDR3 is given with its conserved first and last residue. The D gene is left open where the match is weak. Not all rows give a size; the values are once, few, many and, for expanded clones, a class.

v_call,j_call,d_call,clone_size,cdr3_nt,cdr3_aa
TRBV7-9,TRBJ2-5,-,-,TGTGCCAGCAGCTTAGCCGTAGGGGGGATCCAAGAGACCCAGTACTTC,CASSLAVGGIQETQYF
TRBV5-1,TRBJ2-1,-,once,TGCGCCAGCAGCTTGGGGACCAAACGAATCTCCTACAATGAGCAGTTCTTC,CASSLGTKRISYNEQFF
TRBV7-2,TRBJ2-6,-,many,TGTGCCAGCAGTTTCAGCTCTGGGGCCAACGTCCTGACTTTC,CASSFSSGANVLTF
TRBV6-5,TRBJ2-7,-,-,TGTGCCAGCCAGGACTTTCTCTTTACCGAGCAGTACTTC,CASQDFLFTEQYF
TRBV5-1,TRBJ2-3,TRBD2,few,TGCGCCAGTTGGACTAGTCGTTCTTCGGATACGCAGTATTTT,CASWTSRSSDTQYF
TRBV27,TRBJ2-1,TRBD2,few,TGTGCCAGCAAACTGTCGGGACTAGAGAAGTTGGGGCAGTTCTTC,CASKLSGLEKLGQFF
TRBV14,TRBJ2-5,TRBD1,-,TGTGCCAGCAGCCAATCGGCGGGACAGGGGATTTTTTTTACCATTGGAGTGCAAGAGACCCAGTACTTC,CASSQSAGQGIFFTIGVQETQYF
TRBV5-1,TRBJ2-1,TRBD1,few,TGCGCCAGCAGCCTCCGGAGACAGGGGGTGAATGAGCAGTTCTTC,CASSLRRQGVNEQFF
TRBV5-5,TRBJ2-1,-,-,TGTGCCAGCAGTGTTGCTCCCTCTCTGGTTGAGCAGTTCTTC,CASSVAPSLVEQFF
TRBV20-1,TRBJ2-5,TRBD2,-,TGCAGTGCTAGAGATGCGGGAGGAATAGAGACCCAGTACTTC,CSARDAGGIETQYF
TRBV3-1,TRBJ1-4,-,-,TGTGCCAGCAGCCAGTACACCGGCCCGAGTGAAAAACTGTTTTTT,CASSQYTGPSEKLFF
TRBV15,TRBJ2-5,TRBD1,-,TGTGCCACCAGCAGACGGGACAGGGTGTTACAAGAGACCCAGTACTTC,CATSRRDRVLQETQYF
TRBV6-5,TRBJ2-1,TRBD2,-,TGTGCCAGCAGGAACTGGCCGGGACTAGCGGGTGAGCAGTTCTTC,CASRNWPGLAGEQFF
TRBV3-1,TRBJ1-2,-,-,TGTGCCAGCAGCCAAGTGGGGCTGACAGAGGAAGGCTACACCTTC,CASSQVGLTEEGYTF
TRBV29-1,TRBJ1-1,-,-,TGCAGCGTTGAGAGGCGAGTGAACGCTGAAGCTTTCTTT,CSVERRVNAEAFF
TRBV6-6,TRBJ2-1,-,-,TGTGCCAGCAGTTACTGGGCTAGTTTAGCCGTGGATGAGCAGTTCTTC,CASSYWASLAVDEQFF
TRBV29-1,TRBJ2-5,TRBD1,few,TGCAGCGTTCTGGGCCCCGGGACAGATCCTGGGACCCAGTACTTC,CSVLGPGTDPGTQYF
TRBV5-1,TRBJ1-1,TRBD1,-,TGCGCCAGCAGCTTAGGGACAGGTTCGAACACTGAAGCTCTCTTT,CASSLGTGSNTEALF
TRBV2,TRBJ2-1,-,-,TGTGCCAGCAGTGAAGGTAGGGCTATTAACAATGAGCAGTTCTTC,CASSEGRAINNEQFF
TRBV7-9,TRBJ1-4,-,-,TGTGCCAGCAGCCCGGGGGGGCGGCCTAATGAAAAACTGTTTTTT,CASSPGGRPNEKLFF
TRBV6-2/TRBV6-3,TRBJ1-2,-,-,TGTGCCAGCAGTCCACCAGGGGACGCGAGGCATGGCTACACCTTC,CASSPPGDARHGYTF
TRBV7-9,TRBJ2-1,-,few,TGTGCCAGCAGCTTAGATTCCTCGCTGGATATTATGAATGAGCAGTTCTTC,CASSLDSSLDIMNEQFF
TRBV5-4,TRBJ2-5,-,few,TGTGCCAGCAGCGGCGGACTCGTGGAGACCCAGTACTTC,CASSGGLVETQYF
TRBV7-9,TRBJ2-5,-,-,TGTGCCGTTCGAGACGGGTGGGAAGAGACCCAGTACTTC,CAVRDGWEETQYF
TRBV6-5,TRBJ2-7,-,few,TGTGCCAGCAGCACCCAAAACAGTGTCTACGAGCAGTACTTC,CASSTQNSVYEQYF
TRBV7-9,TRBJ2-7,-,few,TGTGCCAGCAGCTCCAACGGAGGGGAGAGAGGCGAGCAGCACTTC,CASSSNGGERGEQHF
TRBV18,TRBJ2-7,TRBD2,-,TGTGCCAGCTCACCAGGCTCGGTAGCGGGGTCCTACGAGCAGTACTTC,CASSPGSVAGSYEQYF
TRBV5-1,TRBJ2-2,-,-,TGCGCCAGCAGCTTGGACCGGGAGACCCCCGACACCGGGGAGCTGTTTTTT,CASSLDRETPDTGELFF
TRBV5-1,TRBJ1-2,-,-,TGCGCCAGCAGCTTGGTAGACCCTAACTATGGCTACACCTTC,CASSLVDPNYGYTF
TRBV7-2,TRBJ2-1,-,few,TGTGCCAGCAGCTTATTAGCCCGGACTACGAGTGCTGAGCAGTTCTTC,CASSLLARTTSAEQFF
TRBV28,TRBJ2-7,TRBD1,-,TGTGCCAGCAGTCAGGGACAGGGGGTCTCCTACGAGCAGTACTTC,CASSQGQGVSYEQYF
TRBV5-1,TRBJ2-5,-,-,TGCGCCAGCGGTTTGCAAGGGGGATTCCAAGAGACCCAGTACTTC,CASGLQGGFQETQYF
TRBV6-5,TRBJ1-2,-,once,TGTGCCAGCAGTTACTCTGGAACAGAGTCCTATGGCTACACCTTC,CASSYSGTESYGYTF
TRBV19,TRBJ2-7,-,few,TGTGCCAGTAGTATGAGGGGCCAGGGCTACGAGCAGTACTTC,CASSMRGQGYEQYF
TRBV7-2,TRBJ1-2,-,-,TGTGCCAGCAGCTTTGTTGGAGGAGATGGCTACACCTTC,CASSFVGGDGYTF
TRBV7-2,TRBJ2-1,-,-,TGTGCCAGCAGCCCATGGTCCGAGGGTGAGCAGTTCTTC,CASSPWSEGEQFF
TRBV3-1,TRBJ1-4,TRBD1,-,TGTGCCAGCAGGGGGACAGGGCTCGAAAAACTGTTTTTT,CASRGTGLEKLFF
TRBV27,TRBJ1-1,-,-,TGTGCCAGCAGTTTCCTTGGCGGGGGGATGTCTGAAGCTTTCTTT,CASSFLGGGMSEAFF
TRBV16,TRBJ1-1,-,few,TGTGCCAGCAGCCAAGTCCCGGGGTTCGCTGAAGCTTTCTTT,CASSQVPGFAEAFF
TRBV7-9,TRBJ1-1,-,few,TGTGCCAGCAGCCCCCCGGGGGGCGATGAAGCTTTCTTT,CASSPPGGDEAFF
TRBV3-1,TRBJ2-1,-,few,TGTGCCAGCAGCCCGAGTCTCATGAATGAGCAGTTCTTC,CASSPSLMNEQFF
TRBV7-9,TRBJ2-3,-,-,TGTGCCAGCAGCTTACTTAGCGCAGCTAGCACAGATACGCAGTATTTT,CASSLLSAASTDTQYF
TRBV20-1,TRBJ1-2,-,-,TGCAGTGCGCCGGGACTTCGGGGCTACACCTTC,CSAPGLRGYTF
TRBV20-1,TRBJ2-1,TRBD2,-,TGCAGTGCTCCGACTAGCGGATCTTACAATGAGCAGTTCTTC,CSAPTSGSYNEQFF
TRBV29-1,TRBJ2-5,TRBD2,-,TGCAGCGTTGAAGGCCTAGCGGGGGGGCCCGAGACCCAGCACTTC,CSVEGLAGGPETQHF
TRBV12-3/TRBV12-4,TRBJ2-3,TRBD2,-,TGTGCCAGCAGCCATCGGGGGGAAAGCACAGATACGCAGTATTTT,CASSHRGESTDTQYF